The 20 T cell receptor beta chains below come from one sample, sequenced in a study of cytomegalovirus exposure and HLA in healthy donors. PCR involved 60 Vbeta and 13 Jbeta primers. Profiling relied on immunoSEQ multiplex PCR, and the TCRdb table lists in-frame clones only, not all of them. The sample lists around 100,000 clones; approximately 70% were seen once. Sequenced: PBMCs. Receptor source: a man aged 25-45 years in good health and CMV-seropositive.

In DNA, the CDR3 is TGTGCCAGCAGCCCGACAGGGCCTCAAGAGACCCAGTACTTC. Translating gives CASSPTGPQETQYF. The rearrangement uses TRBV5-4 and TRBJ2-5, with TRBD1 identical over 7 bases. Germline V CDR1 and CDR2: SGHNT, YYREEE (reference sequence). The length of the CDR3 is 14 residues. Losses at the gene ends were 4 bases for V and 2 bases for J; bases not matched to a gene: 5.

The CDR3 DNA reads TGCGCCAGCAGAGGTGTCTTTGGCGGTGAAGCTTTCTTT. As protein: CASRGVFGGEAFF. The rearrangement joins TRBV5-1 to TRBJ1-1; D not resolved. V lost 5 bases and J 7 bases, leaving 15 bases between the germline ends. CDR1 is SGHRS, CDR2 YFSETQ, per germline. The CDR3 extends over 13 amino acids.

This clone occurred a few times. V is TRBV5-4 and J is TRBJ2-7, with D tentatively TRBD2 (5 bases). The CDR3 is 16 residues long. CDR1 is SGHNT, CDR2 YYREEE, per germline (reference sequence). V gave up 3 bases and J gave up 0 bases, with 16 bases separating them. The CDR3 nucleotides are TGTGCCAGCAGCTCTGGTGGGTGGGAGAGCTCCTACGAGCAGTACTTC. It encodes CASSSGGWESSYEQYF.

The chain combines TRBV5-1 with TRBJ2-5, with 9 bases lining up with TRBD2. The CDR3 loop spans 14 amino acids. V shed 2 bases and J 5 bases; nucleotides not matched to a gene: 4. Germline-derived CDR1 and CDR2 are SGHRS and YFSETQ. For the CDR3, the DNA is TGCGCCAGCAGCTTTGGCCTAGCGGGGGAGACCCAGTACTTC. Encoded protein: CASSFGLAGETQYF.

The genes are TRBV6-5 and TRBJ2-7, with 8 bases matching TRBD1. Looked up from germline, CDR1 is MNHEY and CDR2 is SVGAGI. V lost 0 bases, J lost 9 bases, and 4 bases stayed unmatched. The CDR3 consists of 13 residues. The chain's CDR3 is CASSYSRTGRQYF. The CDR3 region has the DNA TGTGCCAGCAGTTACTCGAGGACAGGGCGGCAGTACTTC.

The chain combines TRBV7-2 with TRBJ1-5; D ambiguous. Trimming removed 1 base at V and 7 bases at J, with 17 bases between. This CDR3 comprises 16 residues. From germline, CDR1 is SGHTA and CDR2 FQGNSA. The CDR3 nucleotides read TGTGCCAGCAGCTTAGGAGCCTCTCTGGCGGGGCAGCCCCAGCATTTT. Protein: CASSLGASLAGQPQHF.

The V and J genes are TRBV11-2 and TRBJ2-7; no reliable D call. The CDR3 consists of 11 residues. CDR1 SGHAT and CDR2 FQNNGV come from the germline V gene. V dropped 4 bases and J dropped 3 bases, with 4 bases sitting between them. CDR3 coding DNA: TGTGCCAGCAGCTCTATCTACGAGCAGTACTTC. This codes for CASSSIYEQYF.

A remark on this clone: The same CDR3 arises from other DNA sequences in this sample as well. The chain combines TRBV6-1 with TRBJ2-2; 10 bases map to TRBD2. This CDR3 has 14 amino acids. V trimming: 5 bases; J trimming: 5 bases; junction bases outside the gene matches: 2. The germline CDR1 and CDR2 sequences are MNHNS and SASEGT. The CDR3 nucleotides read TGTGCCAGCAGTAGCGGGGGGGCGACCGGGGAGCTGTTTTTT. Translated: CASSSGGATGELFF.

Notes on this clone: Other DNA sequences from this sample encode an identical CDR3 as well. This rearrangement joins TRBV6-6 to TRBJ1-1; 10 bases fit TRBD1. The CDR3 loop spans 14 amino acids. With 4 bases clipped from V and 6 bases from J, the junction kept 5 bases outside the gene matches. The germline CDR1 and CDR2 sequences are MNHNY and SVGAGI (reference sequence). The CDR3 bases are TGTGCCAGCAGTTTGGGACAGGGGTTACCTGAAGCTTTCTTT. This sequence encodes CASSLGQGLPEAFF.

This clone has a single count. V is TRBV5-8 and J is TRBJ1-6; no clear D gene. The germline V gene has CDR1 SGHTS and CDR2 YDEGEE. This CDR3 has 12 residues. Trimming took 1 base from V and 8 from J, leaving 4 bases between them. The CDR3 bases are TGTGCCAGCAGCTTGCGGGATTCACCCCTCCACTTT. Translated: CASSLRDSPLHF.

The chain joins TRBV27 to TRBJ1-1, with D hard to call. V lost 5 bases, J lost 4 bases, and 14 bases lay in between. The CDR3 length is 14 residues. Looked up from germline, CDR1 is MNHEY and CDR2 is SMNVEV (reference sequence). The CDR3, as DNA: TGTGCCAGCAGTCTCGGGTTATCGGGCACTGAAGCTTTCTTT. Its protein is CASSLGLSGTEAFF.

This sequence joins TRBV7-9 and TRBJ2-7, with 8 bases that match TRBD1. V was pared by 4 bases and J by 6 bases, with 8 bases of the junction left unmatched. This CDR3 has 14 residues. Per the germline V gene, CDR1 is SEHNR and CDR2 is FQNEAQ (reference sequence). CDR3 bases: TGTGCCAGCAGCTCTACAGGGGGATCGGTCGAGCAGTACTTC. As protein: CASSSTGGSVEQYF.

This clone was counted a few times. The gene calls are TRBV30 and TRBJ1-3; tentative D call: TRBD1 (6 bases). Trimming pared 4 bases from V and 7 bases from J, leaving 23 bases between. The CDR3 has 16 amino acids. Germline CDR1 and CDR2: GTSNPN and SVGIG (reference sequence). The CDR3 DNA reads as TGTGCCTGGACCCCAAGCCACGGGGGGCAAGGGAACACCATATATTTT. Its protein product is CAWTPSHGGQGNTIYF.

A single count supports this clone. This rearrangement joins TRBV11-2 to TRBJ1-4; possibly TRBD1 for D (6 bases). V was trimmed by 6 bases and J by 4 bases, leaving 12 bases between them. This CDR3 contains 14 residues. CDR1 and CDR2 (germline): SGHAT, FQNNGV. DNA for the CDR3: TGTGCCAGCAGTCGTCTAGGGGGTAATGAAAAACTGTTTTTT. Translation: CASSRLGGNEKLFF.

The sample holds a few counts of this clone. This chain joins TRBV5-4 and TRBJ2-7, with 7 bases that match TRBD1. Germline assignment: CDR1 SGHNT and CDR2 YYREEE (reference sequence). There are 12 residues in the CDR3. Losses at the gene ends were 3 bases for V and 4 bases for J; bases not matched to a gene: 1. CDR3 residues: CASSSTGYEQYF. The DNA of the CDR3 is TGTGCCAGCAGCTCGACAGGGTACGAGCAGTACTTC. Complete variable domain (other parts from reference TRBV5-4 and TRBJ2-7): ETGVTQSPTHLIKTRGQQVTLRCSSQSGHNTVSWYQQALGQGPQFIFQYYREEENGRGNFPPRFSGLQFPNYSSELNVNALELDDSALYLCASSSTGYEQYFGPGTRLTVT.

The rearrangement uses TRBV18 and TRBJ2-1, with TRBD1 as a possible D gene (5 bases). The CDR3 is 15 amino acids. The germline V and J ends were trimmed by 2 bases and 2 bases, with 10 bases remaining between them. CDR1 and CDR2 from the germline V gene are KGHSH and LQKENI. Written as DNA, the CDR3 is TGTGCCAGCTCACCAACGGCAGGGCCCTACAATGAGCAGTTCTTC. Its translation: CASSPTAGPYNEQFF.

The rearrangement links TRBV5-8 to TRBJ1-3; D is possibly TRBD1 (6 bases). Looked up from germline, CDR1 is SGHTS and CDR2 is YDEGEE. Trimming left V 2 bases short and J 2 bases short, with 14 bases between. This CDR3 comprises 16 residues. The CDR3 sequence: CASSLVRGAAGNTIYF. For the CDR3, the DNA is TGTGCCAGCAGCTTAGTTCGGGGGGCGGCTGGAAACACCATATATTTT. The full variable domain, rest sourced from reference TRBV5-8 and TRBJ1-3, is EAGVTQSPTHLIKTRGQQATLRCSPISGHTSVYWYQQALGLGLQFLLWYDEGEERNRGNFPPRFSGRQFPNYSSELNVNALELEDSALYLCASSLVRGAAGNTIYFGEGSWLTVV.

As for this clone: One end of the junction varies from germline; a read error may be responsible. The gene calls are TRBV14 and TRBJ2-1; the D gene is possibly TRBD1 (6 bases). The CDR3 covers 14 residues. Germline V lookup: CDR1 SGHDN, CDR2 FVKESK. The CDR3 bases are TGTGCCAGCAGCCAAGTTTCTTCGAGTGTTGGACAGCTCTTC. Translated, it gives CASSQVSSSVGQLF.

The gene calls are TRBV7-9 and TRBJ2-1; maybe TRBD2 (5 bases). The CDR3 covers 12 residues. The V end was cut by 6 bases, the J end by 6 bases, with 9 bases between. The germline CDR1 and CDR2 sequences are SEHNR and FQNEAQ (reference sequence). CDR3: CASSPSGNEQFF. Written as DNA, the CDR3 is TGTGCCAGCAGTCCAAGCGGCAATGAGCAGTTCTTC.

The V and J genes are TRBV7-9 and TRBJ1-5; no firm D call. Germline assignment: CDR1 SEHNR and CDR2 FQNEAQ (reference sequence). Trimming stripped 3 bases from V and 4 bases from J, with 4 bases between. CDR3 length: 12 amino acids. The DNA for the CDR3 is TGTGCCAGCAGCTTCCCGAATCAGCCCCAGCATTTT. Translation gives CASSFPNQPQHF.